This TCR beta chain came from a study of cytomegalovirus exposure and HLA in healthy donors. The CDR3 totals 13 residues. CDR1 is MNHNS, CDR2 SASEGT, per germline. The J segment lost 6 bases and the V segment lost 9 bases, leaving 5 bases of the junction unmatched. PCR employed 60 Vbeta and 13 Jbeta primers. Clones were sequenced by immunoSEQ multiplex PCR, and TCRdb holds only the in-frame ones, with some missing. In the table there are around 120,000 clones, 60% to 85% of which are singletons. This clone was seen a handful of times. This chain connects TRBV6-1 to TRBJ2-3, with TRBD2 matching 11 bases. The specimen was PBMCs. The receptor's source is a woman in her thirties or forties in good health and CMV-seropositive. CDR3 protein: CASTSGRGDTQYF. The CDR3 DNA follows: TGTGCCAGTACTAGCGGGAGAGGGGATACGCAGTATTTT.